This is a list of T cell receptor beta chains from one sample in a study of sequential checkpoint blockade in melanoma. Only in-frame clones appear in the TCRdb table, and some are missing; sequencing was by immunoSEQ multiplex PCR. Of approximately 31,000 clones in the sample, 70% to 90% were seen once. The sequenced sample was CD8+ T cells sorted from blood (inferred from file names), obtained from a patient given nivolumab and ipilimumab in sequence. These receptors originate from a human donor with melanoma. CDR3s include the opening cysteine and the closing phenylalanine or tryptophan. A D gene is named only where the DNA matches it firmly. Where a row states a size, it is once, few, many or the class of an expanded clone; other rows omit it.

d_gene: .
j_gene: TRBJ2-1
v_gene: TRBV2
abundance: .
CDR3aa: CASRTTDRLENEQFF
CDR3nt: TGTGCCAGCAGAACGACCGACAGGTTAGAGAATGAGCAGTTCTTC

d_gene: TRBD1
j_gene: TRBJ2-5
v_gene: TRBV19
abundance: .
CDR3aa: CASSWRGGRETQYF
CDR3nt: TGTGCCAGTAGCTGGAGAGGGGGCAGGGAGACCCAGTACTTC

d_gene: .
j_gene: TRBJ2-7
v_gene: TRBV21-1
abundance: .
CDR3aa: CASSRATGTGVFYEQYF
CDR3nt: TGTGCCAGCAGCAGAGCTACCGGGACAGGGGTCTTCTACGAGCAGTACTTC

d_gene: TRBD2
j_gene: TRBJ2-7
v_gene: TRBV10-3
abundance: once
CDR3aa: CAISDLGTPSGGQYF
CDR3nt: TGTGCCATCAGTGACTTAGGGACCCCCAGCGGGGGGCAGTACTTC

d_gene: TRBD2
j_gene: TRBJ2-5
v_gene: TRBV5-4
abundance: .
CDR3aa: CASSLGAGGRETQYF
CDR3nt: TGTGCCAGCAGCTTGGGGGCGGGGGGGAGAGAGACCCAGTACTTC

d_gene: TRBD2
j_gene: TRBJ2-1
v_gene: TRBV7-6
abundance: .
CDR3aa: CASSPVAGVGEQFF
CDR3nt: TGTGCCAGCAGCCCAGTAGCGGGAGTAGGTGAGCAGTTCTTC

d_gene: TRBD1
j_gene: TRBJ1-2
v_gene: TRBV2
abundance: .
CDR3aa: CASSDFTGGARNGYTF
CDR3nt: TGTGCCAGCAGTGATTTTACAGGGGGCGCGAGAAATGGCTACACCTTC

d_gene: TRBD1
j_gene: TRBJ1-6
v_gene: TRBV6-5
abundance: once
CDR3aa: CASSYFRQGIHSPLHF
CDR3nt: TGTGCCAGCAGTTACTTCCGACAGGGTATACATTCACCCCTCCACTTT

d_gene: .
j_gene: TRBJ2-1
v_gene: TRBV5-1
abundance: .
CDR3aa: CASKYGRGYNEQFF
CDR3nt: TGCGCCAGCAAGTATGGCAGGGGATACAATGAGCAGTTCTTC

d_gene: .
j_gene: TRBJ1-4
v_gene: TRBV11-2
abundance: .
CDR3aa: CASSLVSREKLFF
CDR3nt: TGTGCCAGCAGCTTAGTTTCTAGGGAAAAACTGTTTTTT

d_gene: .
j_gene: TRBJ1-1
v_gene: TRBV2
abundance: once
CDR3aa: CASSEGRGVLNTEAFF
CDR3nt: TGTGCCAGCAGTGAGGGCAGGGGCGTGTTGAACACTGAAGCTTTCTTT

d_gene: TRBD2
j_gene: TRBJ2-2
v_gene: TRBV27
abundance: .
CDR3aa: CASTPRTSGYTGELFF
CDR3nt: TGTGCCAGCACCCCCCGGACTAGCGGATACACCGGGGAGCTGTTTTTT

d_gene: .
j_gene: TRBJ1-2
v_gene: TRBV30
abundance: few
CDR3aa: CAWSPDTNYGYTF
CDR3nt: TGTGCCTGGAGTCCGGACACAAACTATGGCTACACCTTC

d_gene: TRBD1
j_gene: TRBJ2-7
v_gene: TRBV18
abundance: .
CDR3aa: CASSANQGAYEQYF
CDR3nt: TGTGCCAGCTCAGCTAATCAGGGGGCCTACGAGCAGTACTTC

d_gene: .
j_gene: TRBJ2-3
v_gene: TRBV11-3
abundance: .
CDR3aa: CASSPRTESTDTQYF
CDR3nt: TGTGCCAGCAGCCCTCGGACAGAGAGCACAGATACGCAGTATTTT

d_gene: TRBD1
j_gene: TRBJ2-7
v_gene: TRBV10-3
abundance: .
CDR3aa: CASSTGQTYSYEQYF
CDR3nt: TGTGCCAGCAGCACGGGACAGACCTACTCCTACGAGCAGTACTTC

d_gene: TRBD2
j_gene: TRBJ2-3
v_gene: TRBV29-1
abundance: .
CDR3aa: CSVESGGAADTQYF
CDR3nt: TGCAGCGTTGAAAGCGGGGGGGCCGCAGATACGCAGTATTTT

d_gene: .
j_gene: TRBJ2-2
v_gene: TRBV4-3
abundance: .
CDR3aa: CASSQDRGAGGELFF
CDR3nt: TGCGCCAGCAGCCAAGATCGTGGGGCAGGAGGGGAGCTGTTTTTT

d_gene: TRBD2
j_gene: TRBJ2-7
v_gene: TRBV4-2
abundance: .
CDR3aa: CASSVASTSGRAAEQYF
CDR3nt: TGTGCCAGCAGCGTCGCATCAACTAGCGGGAGGGCCGCCGAGCAGTACTTC

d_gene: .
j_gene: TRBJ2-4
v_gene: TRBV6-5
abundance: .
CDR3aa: CASSYTDGNWNIQYF
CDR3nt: TGTGCCAGCAGTTATACAGACGGGAACTGGAACATTCAGTACTTC

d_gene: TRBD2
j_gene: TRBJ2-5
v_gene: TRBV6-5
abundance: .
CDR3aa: CASSRIAGVGETQYF
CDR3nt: TGTGCCAGCAGTCGAATAGCGGGGGTGGGAGAGACCCAGTACTTC

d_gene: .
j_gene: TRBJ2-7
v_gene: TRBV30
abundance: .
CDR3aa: CAWSAGNEQYF
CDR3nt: TGTGCCTGGAGTGCGGGGAACGAGCAGTACTTC

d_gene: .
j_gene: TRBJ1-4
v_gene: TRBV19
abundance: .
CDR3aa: CASSHQQYNEKLFF
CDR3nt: TGTGCCAGTAGTCATCAACAGTACAATGAAAAACTGTTTTTT

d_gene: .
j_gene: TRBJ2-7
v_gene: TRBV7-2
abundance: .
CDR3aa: CASSLGFGQYTYEQYF
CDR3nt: TGTGCCAGCAGCTTAGGCTTCGGACAATATACCTACGAGCAGTACTTC